The T cell receptor (beta chain) described here comes from a study of shared clonotypes between healthy human individuals. At the level of the study: CD4 naive and CD4 memory each took three plates per donor, while CD8 naive took two and CD8 memory one. Broader study findings: Against clonotypes common to all four donors, non-shared ones had lower generation probabilities.

This clone was seen repeatedly, ten times or more. Its antigen is unknown. Germline-derived CDR1 and CDR2 are SGHDT and YYEEEE. V gave up 2 bases and J gave up 0 bases; unmatched junction bases: 11. CDR3 size: 19 residues. Healthy and HIV-negative, the adult donors had no recent acute infections or vaccinations. Data came from immunoSEQ multiplex PCR; TCRdb stores just in-frame clones and leaves some out. This table holds approximately 340,000 clones, around 67% found once. The receptor was derived from a man under 40 in good health. Sequenced input: memory CD4+ T cells sorted from blood. Subset given: CD45RA-negative fraction. The chain combines TRBV5-6 with TRBJ1-5; 10 bases match TRBD1. The CDR3 DNA sequence: TGTGCCAGCAGCTTAAGGAGACAGGGGGCCGCATATAGCAATCAGCCCCAGCATTTT. This gives the protein CASSLRRQGAAYSNQPQHF.